Given below is one T cell receptor (beta chain) in context. The data belong to a study of T cell changes during pregnancy in multiple sclerosis. Assay used: immunoSEQ multiplex PCR; TCRdb lists only in-frame clones, some missing. The data contain approximately 92,000 clones, approximately 92% of them singletons. Germline V gene data show CDR1 as SGDLS and CDR2 as YYNGEE. The V and J ends lost 4 bases and 4 bases respectively, with 11 bases between them. The CDR3 consists of 14 residues. The chain joins TRBV9 to TRBJ2-2; D is uncertain. The specimen was peripheral blood, collected in the first trimester of pregnancy. The origin of this receptor is a female donor with multiple sclerosis, enrolled in a pregnancy study. The CDR3 bases are TGTGCCAGCAGCTCCCTCTTGGCCACCGGGGAGCTGTTTTTT. Translation gives CASSSLLATGELFF.